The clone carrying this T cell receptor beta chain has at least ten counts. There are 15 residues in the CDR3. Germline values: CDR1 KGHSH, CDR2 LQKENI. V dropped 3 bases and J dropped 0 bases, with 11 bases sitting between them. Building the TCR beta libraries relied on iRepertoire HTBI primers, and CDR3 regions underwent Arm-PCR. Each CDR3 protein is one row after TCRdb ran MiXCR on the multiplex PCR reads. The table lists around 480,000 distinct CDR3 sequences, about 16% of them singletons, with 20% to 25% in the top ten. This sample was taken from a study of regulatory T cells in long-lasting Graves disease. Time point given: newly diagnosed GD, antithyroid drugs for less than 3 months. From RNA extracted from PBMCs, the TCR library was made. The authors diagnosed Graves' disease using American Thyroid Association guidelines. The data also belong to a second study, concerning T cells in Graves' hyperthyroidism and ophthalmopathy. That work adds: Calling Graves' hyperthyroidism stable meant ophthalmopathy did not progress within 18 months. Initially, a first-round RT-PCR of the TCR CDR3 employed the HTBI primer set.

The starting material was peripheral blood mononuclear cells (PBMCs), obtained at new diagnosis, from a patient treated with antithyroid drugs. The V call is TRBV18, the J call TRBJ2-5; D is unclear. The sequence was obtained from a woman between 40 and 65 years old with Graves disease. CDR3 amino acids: CASSPLRSYQETQYF. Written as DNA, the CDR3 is TGTGCCAGCTCACCGTTAAGATCGTACCAAGAGACCCAGTACTTC.